The 3 T cell receptor beta chains presented below share a single source sample, sequenced in a study of cytomegalovirus exposure and HLA in healthy donors. The PCR ran on 60 Vbeta and 13 Jbeta primers. Sequencing used immunoSEQ multiplex PCR; TCRdb keeps in-frame clones, though not all of them. In the table there are 110,000 to 150,000 clones, around 10% of which are singletons. The specimen was PBMCs. The receptors were gathered from a male donor in good health and CMV-seronegative.

This clone was seen a few times. CDR3 sequence (DNA): TGTGCCAGCACCCAGGGCACTGAAGCTTTCTTT. This gives the protein CASTQGTEAFF. V and J are TRBV6-5 and TRBJ1-1; possibly TRBD1 for D (5 bases). V lost 7 bases, J lost 4 bases, and 7 bases lay in between. Per the germline V gene, CDR1 is MNHEY and CDR2 is SVGAGI. This CDR3 contains 11 residues.

This clone was detected only a few times. The chain joins TRBV28 to TRBJ2-7; the match to TRBD2 covers 8 bases. This CDR3 is built from 13 residues. Germline assignment: CDR1 MDHEN and CDR2 SYDVKM. V lost 5 bases, J lost 3 bases, and 3 bases stayed unmatched. The CDR3 loop reads CASSKRENYEQYF. CDR3 in DNA: TGTGCCAGCAGTAAGCGGGAGAACTACGAGCAGTACTTC.

The V and J genes are TRBV28 and TRBJ1-1; a weak D match, TRBD1 (5 bases). Trimming cost V 4 bases and J 2 bases, with 11 bases left between them. The CDR3 has 14 residues. Germline loops: CDR1 MDHEN, CDR2 SYDVKM. CDR3 loop: CASSSTRDNTEAFF. CDR3 nucleotides: TGTGCCAGCAGTTCAACCAGGGATAACACTGAAGCTTTCTTT.